This is a list of T cell receptor beta chains from one sample in a study of shared clonotypes between healthy human individuals. Assay: immunoSEQ multiplex PCR; the TCRdb copy retains only in-frame clones and omits some. The sample yields roughly 2 million clones, around 95% seen once. Specimen: naive CD4+ T cells sorted from blood. All receptors derive from a man younger than 30 in good health. Both conserved end residues are part of each CDR3. The D gene is left open where the match is weak. Only part of the rows carry a size: once, few, many, or a class if the clone is expanded.

clone size	D gene	V gene	J gene	CDR3 DNA	CDR3 protein
NA	NA	TRBV5-4	TRBJ2-5	TGTGCCAGCAGCAGGGGGAACTACCAAGAGACCCAGTACTTC	CASSRGNYQETQYF
NA	NA	TRBV19	TRBJ2-7	TGTGCCAGTAGTGATCGGGGGCGGTTATACGAGCAGTACTTC	CASSDRGRLYEQYF
NA	TRBD1	TRBV9	TRBJ1-2	TGTGCCAGCAGCCCTCAGGACAGGACTAAAAACTATGGCTACACCTTC	CASSPQDRTKNYGYTF
NA	NA	TRBV6-1	TRBJ2-7	TGTGCCAGCAGTGACGCGTTTGATTTCGGTTTAACCTACGAGCAGTACTTC	CASSDAFDFGLTYEQYF
NA	TRBD2	TRBV18	TRBJ2-7	TGTGCCAGCTCACCGACTAGCGGGGTCAGAGACTCCTACGAGCAGTACTTC	CASSPTSGVRDSYEQYF
NA	NA	TRBV5-1	TRBJ1-4	TGCGCCAGCACCCTCGGAGGGATTGATTCGGAAAAACTGTTTTTT	CASTLGGIDSEKLFF
NA	NA	TRBV2	TRBJ1-6	TGTGCCAGCAGTGGCGGACGGAAAAATTCACCCCTCCACTTT	CASSGGRKNSPLHF
NA	NA	TRBV2	TRBJ2-2	TGTGCCAGCGGAGGGAGGAGTGTATCGGTCGGGGAGCTGTTTTTT	CASGGRSVSVGELFF
NA	TRBD2	TRBV7-2	TRBJ2-1	TGTGCCAGCAGCCCTTCTAGCGGGAGTTACAATGAGCAGTTCTTC	CASSPSSGSYNEQFF
once	TRBD1	TRBV28	TRBJ1-2	TGTGCCAGCAGTCCCGGGACAGCGTTCTATGGCTACACCTTC	CASSPGTAFYGYTF